Listed below are T cell receptor beta chains from one sample, sequenced in a study of human T cells and chemical hapten exposure. In TCRdb, the RACE reads were re-called with MiXCR into one record per CDR3 protein. The sample contains some 64,000 distinct CDR3 sequences, approximately 11% of which appear only once. The input for sequencing was whole blood, taken in connection with sensitization to the hapten diphenylcyclopropenone (DPC). Receptor source: a woman aged 30 to 39 with alopecia areata. Some clones in this sample may be carry-over from other donors' samples. Both conserved end residues are part of each CDR3. D genes are given only for firm matches.

NA,TRBV30,CAWEPWGTGNTGELFF
NA,TRBV7-2,CASTPSSYNEQFF
NA,TRBV29-1,CSVPHRNTEAFF
NA,TRBV20-1,CSALRGSPLHF
NA,TRBV20-1,CSASLGQKGYTF
NA,TRBV11-2,CASSLDYRIEQFF
NA,TRBV20-1,CSASVRIYGYTF
NA,TRBV5-8,CASSLGPQGNQPQQF
NA,TRBV29-1,CSGAQETQYF
NA,TRBV7-6,CASSTRGEKLFF
NA,TRBV29-1,CSVVPLNRRETQYF
NA,TRBV28,CASGYRVNTEAFF
TRBD1,TRBV9,CASSVVQGAATDTQYF
TRBD1,TRBV4-1,CASSQDPGQRTDTQYF
NA,TRBV27,CASSLRAGSYNEQFF
NA,TRBV29-1,CSVGRATGELFF
NA,TRBV30,CAWKGSYNEQFF
TRBD1,TRBV27,CASSLALAGTGGFAEQFF
NA,TRBV27,CASSPMTAYNSPLHF
NA,TRBV6-2/TRBV6-3,CASSLTPTNTGELFF
NA,TRBV28,CASSPANTEAFF
TRBD2,TRBV27,CASSLLAGLREQFF
TRBD1,TRBV29-1,CSGGQGAGQPQHF
NA,TRBV5-4,CASSLGGSGYATDTQYF
TRBD1,TRBV12-3/TRBV12-4,CASSDRGRNTEAFF
NA,TRBV6-5,CASKQAEQETQYF
TRBD2,TRBV28,CASSFAREGRYF
NA,TRBV7-2,CASSVGGADTQYF
NA,TRBV7-6,CASSLSGAHRINTEAFF
NA,TRBV19,CASSRRREETQYF
NA,TRBV20-1,CSARGGVGEQFF
NA,TRBV28,CASGGASVGETQYF
NA,TRBV7-2,CASSSGSSPLHF
TRBD2,TRBV7-9,CASSELAGTYEQYF
NA,TRBV5-6,CASSLSYPNTGELFF
TRBD2,TRBV2,CASSELTSGSTGELFF
NA,TRBV6-4,CASSQDRANTEAFF
NA,TRBV12-3/TRBV12-4,CASSSGPRLAAFF
NA,TRBV6-2/TRBV6-3,CASKKQGGYEQYF
NA,TRBV7-2,CASSFQGQPQHF
NA,TRBV6-6,CASSYGQQTEAFF
NA,TRBV29-1,CSVRGLTPYEQYF
NA,TRBV5-1,CASSPGGQQGEKLFF
NA,TRBV7-2,CASHRRSNTGELFF
NA,TRBV20-1,CSAIPGHQGETQYF
TRBD2,TRBV20-1,CSARGIAGVNYEQYF
NA,TRBV11-3,CASSLVSGTPNEQFF
NA,TRBV6-2/TRBV6-3,CASRGGRLLSGNSPLHF
TRBD1,TRBV18,CASSYNRDRKAFF